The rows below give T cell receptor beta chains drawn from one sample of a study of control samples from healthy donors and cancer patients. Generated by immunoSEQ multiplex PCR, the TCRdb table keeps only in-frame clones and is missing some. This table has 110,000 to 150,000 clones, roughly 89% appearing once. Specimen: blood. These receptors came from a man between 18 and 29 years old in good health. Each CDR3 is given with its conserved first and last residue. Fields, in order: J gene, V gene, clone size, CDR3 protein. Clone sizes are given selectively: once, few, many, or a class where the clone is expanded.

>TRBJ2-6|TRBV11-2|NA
CASSFGGSGANVLTF
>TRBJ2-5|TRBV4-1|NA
CASSHPQGAQETQYF
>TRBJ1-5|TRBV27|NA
CASSLGSGYNQPQHF
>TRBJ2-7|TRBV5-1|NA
CASSLPGSSYEQYF
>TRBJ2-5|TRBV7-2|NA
CASSLGALAGRGETQYF
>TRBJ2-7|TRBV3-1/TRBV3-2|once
CASSPPYSYEQYF
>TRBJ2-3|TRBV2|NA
CASREPRSTDTQYF
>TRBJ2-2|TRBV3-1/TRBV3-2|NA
CASSQVENTGELFF
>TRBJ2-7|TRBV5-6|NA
CASSSQTISYEQYF
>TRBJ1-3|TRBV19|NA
CASRARQRAPGNTIYF
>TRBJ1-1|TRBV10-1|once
CASPPWDRGVTEAFF
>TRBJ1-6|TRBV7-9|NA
CASSFLGEYSPLHF
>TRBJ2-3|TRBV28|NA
CASIQGGLGATDTQYF
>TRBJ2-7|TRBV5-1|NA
CASTPRTGGLNDEQYF
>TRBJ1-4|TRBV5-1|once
CASSLEGRAWEKLFF
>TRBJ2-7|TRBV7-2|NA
CASSLAGPLSYEQYF
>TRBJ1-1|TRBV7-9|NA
CASSSQVAVTEAFF
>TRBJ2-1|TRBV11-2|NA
CASSWERDNEQFF
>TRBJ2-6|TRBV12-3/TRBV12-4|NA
CASTGANVLTF
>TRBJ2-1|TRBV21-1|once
CASSKSLDEQFF
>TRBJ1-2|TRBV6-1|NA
CASSESLGGYTF
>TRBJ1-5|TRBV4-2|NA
CASSPGHSNQPQHF
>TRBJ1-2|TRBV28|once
CASSFSSGPSYGYTF
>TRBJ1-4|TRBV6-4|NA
CASRRDPGAEKLFF
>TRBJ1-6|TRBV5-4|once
CASSLGETGGWSPLHF
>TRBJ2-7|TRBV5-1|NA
CASSFGSGGINEQYF